This T cell receptor beta chain was sequenced for a study of neurological immune-mediated disorders. This clonotype was detected many times. By 5'RACE with 10-nucleotide random UMIs, the cDNA was made. One entry per CDR3 protein results from TCRdb running MiXCR on the 5' RACE reads. Of approximately 82,000 distinct CDR3 sequences in the sample, around 2.6% are singletons; the top ten hold around 1.1%. The CDR3 has 16 amino acids. V dropped 0 bases and J dropped 7 bases, with 21 bases sitting between them. From germline, CDR1 is DFQATT and CDR2 SNEGSKA (reference sequence). Sequencing was done on a sample of PBMCs. The chain combines TRBV20-1 with TRBJ1-1; tentative D call: TRBD1 (6 bases). This TCR was recovered from a woman in her twenties or thirties with multiple sclerosis. CDR3 loop: CSARDPSAGGFDEAFF. For the CDR3, the DNA is TGCAGTGCTAGAGATCCCTCGGCGGGGGGCTTTGATGAAGCTTTCTTT.